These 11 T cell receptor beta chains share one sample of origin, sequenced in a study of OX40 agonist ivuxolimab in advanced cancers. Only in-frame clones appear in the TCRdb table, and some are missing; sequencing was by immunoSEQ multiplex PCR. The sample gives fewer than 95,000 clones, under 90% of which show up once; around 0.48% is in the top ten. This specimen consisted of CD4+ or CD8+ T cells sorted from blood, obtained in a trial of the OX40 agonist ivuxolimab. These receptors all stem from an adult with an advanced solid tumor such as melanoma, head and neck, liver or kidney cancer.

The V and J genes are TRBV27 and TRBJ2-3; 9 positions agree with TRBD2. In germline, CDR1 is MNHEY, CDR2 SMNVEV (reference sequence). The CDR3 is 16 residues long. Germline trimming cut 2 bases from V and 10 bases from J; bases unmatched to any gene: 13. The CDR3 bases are TGTGCCAGCAGTTTAGTTGGCGGGAGGGGGCGGTCGGCGCAGTATTTT. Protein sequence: CASSLVGGRGRSAQYF.

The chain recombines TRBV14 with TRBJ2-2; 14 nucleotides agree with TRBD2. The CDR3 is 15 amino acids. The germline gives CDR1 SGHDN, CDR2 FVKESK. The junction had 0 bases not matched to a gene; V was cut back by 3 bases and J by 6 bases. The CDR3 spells CASSQGLAGAGELFF. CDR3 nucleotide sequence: TGTGCCAGCAGCCAGGGACTAGCGGGGGCCGGGGAGCTGTTTTTT. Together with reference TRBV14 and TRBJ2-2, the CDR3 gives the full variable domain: EAGVTQFPSHSVIEKGQTVTLRCDPISGHDNLYWYRRVMGKEIKFLLHFVKESKQDESGMPNNRFLAERTGGTYSTLKVQPAELEDSGVYFCASSQGLAGAGELFFGEGSRLTVL.

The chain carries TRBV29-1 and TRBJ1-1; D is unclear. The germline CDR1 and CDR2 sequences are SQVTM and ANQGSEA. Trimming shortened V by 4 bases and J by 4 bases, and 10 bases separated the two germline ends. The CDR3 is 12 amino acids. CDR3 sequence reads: CSVAYRSTEAFF. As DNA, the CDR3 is TGCAGCGTTGCATATCGGAGCACTGAAGCTTTCTTT. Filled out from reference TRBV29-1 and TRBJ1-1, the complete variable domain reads SAVISQKPSRDICQRGTSLTIQCQVDSQVTMMFWYRQQPGQSLTLIATANQGSEATYESGFVIDKFPISRPNLTFSTLTVSNMSPEDSSIYLCSVAYRSTEAFFGQGTRLTVV.

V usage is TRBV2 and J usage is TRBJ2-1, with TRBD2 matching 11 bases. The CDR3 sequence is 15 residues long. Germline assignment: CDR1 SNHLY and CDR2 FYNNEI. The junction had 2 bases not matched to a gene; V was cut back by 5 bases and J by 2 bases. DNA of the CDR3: TGTGCCAGCAGTCTACTAGCGGGGGCCTACAATGAGCAGTTCTTC. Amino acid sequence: CASSLLAGAYNEQFF.

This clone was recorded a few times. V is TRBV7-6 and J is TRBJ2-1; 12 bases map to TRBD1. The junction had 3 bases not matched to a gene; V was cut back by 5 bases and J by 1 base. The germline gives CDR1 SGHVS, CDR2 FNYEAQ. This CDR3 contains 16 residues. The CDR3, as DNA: TGTGCCAGCAGCAGGGGACAGGGGGCGTCCTACAATGAGCAGTTCTTC. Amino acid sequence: CASSRGQGASYNEQFF.

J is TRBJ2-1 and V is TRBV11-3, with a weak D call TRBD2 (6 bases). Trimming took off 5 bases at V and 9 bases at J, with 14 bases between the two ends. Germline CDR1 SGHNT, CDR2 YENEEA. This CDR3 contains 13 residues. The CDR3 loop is CASSLGLSTEQFF. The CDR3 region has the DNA TGTGCCAGCAGCCTCGGACTATCCACTGAGCAGTTCTTC.

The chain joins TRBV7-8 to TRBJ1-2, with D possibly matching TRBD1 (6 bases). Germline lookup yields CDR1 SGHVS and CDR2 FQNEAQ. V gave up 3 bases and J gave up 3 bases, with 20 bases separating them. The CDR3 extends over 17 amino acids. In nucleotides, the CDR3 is TGTGCCAGCAGCTTCCTCGGGGGCGCGCGCCCAGACTATGGCTACACCTTC. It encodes CASSFLGGARPDYGYTF.

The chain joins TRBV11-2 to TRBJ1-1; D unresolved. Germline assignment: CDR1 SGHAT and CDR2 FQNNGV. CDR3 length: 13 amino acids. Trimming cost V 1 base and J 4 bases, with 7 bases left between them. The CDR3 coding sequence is TGTGCCAGCAGCTTAGGTACTCGCACTGAAGCTTTCTTT. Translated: CASSLGTRTEAFF. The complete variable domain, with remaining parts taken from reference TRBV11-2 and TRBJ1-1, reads EAGVAQSPRYKIIEKRQSVAFWCNPISGHATLYWYQQILGQGPKLLIQFQNNGVVDDSQLPKDRFSAERLKGVDSTLKIQPAKLEDSAVYLCASSLGTRTEAFFGQGTRLTVV.

Here the CDR3 reads CASSPVGGGTGELFF. The DNA for the CDR3 is TGTGCCAGCAGCCCCGTTGGGGGGGGCACCGGGGAGCTGTTTTTT. The chain joins TRBV11-2 to TRBJ2-2; 7 nucleotides align to TRBD2. CDR1 is SGHAT and CDR2 is FQNNGV in the germline V gene. With 5 bases clipped from V and 4 bases from J, the junction kept 7 bases outside the gene matches. This CDR3 region has 15 residues.

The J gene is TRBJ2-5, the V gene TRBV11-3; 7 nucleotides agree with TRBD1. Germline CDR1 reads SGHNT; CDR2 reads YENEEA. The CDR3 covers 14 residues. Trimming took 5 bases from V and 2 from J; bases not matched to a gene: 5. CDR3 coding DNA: TGTGCCAGCAGCCGAGGGACAGATCAAGAGACCCAGTACTTC. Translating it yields CASSRGTDQETQYF.

The CDR3 reads CASSRTSYNEQFF. In nucleotides, the CDR3 is TGTGCCAGCAGCCGAACCTCCTACAATGAGCAGTTCTTC. V is TRBV6-5 and J is TRBJ2-1; D unresolved. Trimming left V 6 bases short and J 0 bases short, with 6 bases between. This CDR3 contains 13 residues. Per the germline V gene, CDR1 is MNHEY and CDR2 is SVGAGI.